A single sample is the source of the 4 T cell receptor beta chains below, sequenced in a study of T cell responses to AZD1222 COVID-19 vaccine. TCRdb's table, derived via immunoSEQ multiplex PCR, lists solely in-frame clones and lacks some. The data contain more than 100,000 clones, 88% of them seen just once; the ten biggest clones take up more than 3%. The starting material was peripheral blood, obtained on day 0 of AZD1222 vaccination. The source is an adult in good health.

J is TRBJ2-1 and V is TRBV4-3; possibly TRBD1 for D (6 bases). V gave up 0 bases and J gave up 0 bases, with 15 bases separating them. CDR3 length equals 18 residues. CDR1 LGHNA and CDR2 YSLEER come from the germline V gene. This CDR3 reads CASSQDSVGGSSYNEQFF. DNA of the CDR3: TGCGCCAGCAGCCAAGATAGTGTAGGGGGTAGCTCCTACAATGAGCAGTTCTTC.

V and J are TRBV5-1 and TRBJ2-1; either TRBD1 or TRBD2 may fit D (5 bases each). The CDR3 covers 17 residues. Germline V gene lookup returns CDR1 SGHRS and CDR2 YFSETQ. Trimming stripped 0 bases from V and 5 bases from J, with 18 bases between. DNA for the CDR3: TGCGCCAGCAGCTTGGTTCCCCCGGGACGGGGAAACAATGAGCAGTTCTTC. This encodes CASSLVPPGRGNNEQFF.

This chain joins TRBV2 and TRBJ1-1; D is undetermined. The germline V gene encodes CDR1 SNHLY and CDR2 FYNNEI. Trimming removed 7 bases from V and 6 bases from J, with 18 bases in between. The CDR3 extends over 14 amino acids. The CDR3 protein is CASTERVSAPEAFF. The CDR3 bases are TGTGCCAGCACCGAGCGCGTCTCGGCCCCTGAAGCTTTCTTT. Full variable domain (outside the CDR3, taken from reference TRBV2 and TRBJ1-1): EPEVTQTPSHQVTQMGQEVILRCVPISNHLYFYWYRQILGQKVEFLVSFYNNEISEKSEIFDDQFSVERPDGSNFTLKIRSTKLEDSAMYFCASTERVSAPEAFFGQGTRLTVV.

V gene TRBV19 combines with J gene TRBJ1-4; D uncertain. Germline values: CDR1 LNHDA, CDR2 SQIVND (reference sequence). Trimming left V 1 base short and J 0 bases short, with 3 bases between. The CDR3 has 14 amino acids. The CDR3 nucleotides are TGTGCCAGTAGTATAGGGGCAACTAATGAAAAACTGTTTTTT. This codes for CASSIGATNEKLFF.